There are a few counts of the clone carrying this T cell receptor beta chain. How the authors handled the data: Using the CDR3 differences seen across clinicopathological groups, the authors built a distant-metastasis classifier for papillary thyroid cancer, which was meant to discriminate distant-metastatic patients. TCRdb re-clonotyped the PCR reads via MiXCR. TCRdb, not the authors, supplied the V and J calls. The profile covers fewer than 5,000 clones, with 15% to 20% appearing a single time and roughly 20% taken by the ten largest. Prior to thyroid surgery, none of the patients had received any treatment. The sample comes from a study of metastatic and nonmetastatic thyroid tumors. Sequenced input: adjacent normal tissue. The origin of this receptor is a male donor with papillary thyroid cancer or a benign thyroid nodule (not recorded which). Some clones in this sample may be carry-over from other donors' samples.

The CDR3 DNA is TGTGCCAGCAGTCCCAGTCCGGGCACCGGGGAGCTGTTTTTT. Translating gives CASSPSPGTGELFF. The gene calls are TRBV6-4 and TRBJ2-2; D is uncertain. Germline V gene sequence: CDR1 MRHNA, CDR2 SNTAGT. The CDR3 length is 14 residues. Trimming cost V 5 bases and J 4 bases, with 11 bases left between them.